One sample yielded the 5 T cell receptor beta chains listed below, sequenced in a study of T cell changes during pregnancy in multiple sclerosis. TCRdb's copy holds only in-frame clones and misses some; the assay was immunoSEQ multiplex PCR. The data show about 53,000 clones, roughly nine tenths seen once. The material sequenced was CD8+ T cells from peripheral blood mononuclear cells, taken before pregnancy. The source is a female donor with multiple sclerosis, enrolled in a pregnancy study.

The chain employs TRBV27 and TRBJ1-1; D uncertain. The CDR3 runs 13 residues. Per germline, CDR1 MNHEY and CDR2 SMNVEV (reference sequence). V was clipped by 10 bases and J by 2 bases, with 14 bases between them. CDR3 region: CAIKTRGNTEAFF. The CDR3 bases are TGTGCCATCAAAACTCGCGGAAACACTGAAGCTTTCTTT.

The chain couples TRBV4-3 to TRBJ2-1, with a tentative D call TRBD1 (5 bases). The CDR3 contains 11 residues. In germline, CDR1 is LGHNA, CDR2 YSLEER. Between the trimmed V and J ends, which lost 4 bases and 9 bases, there was a span of 7 bases. This chain's CDR3 is CASSLTAEQFF. The CDR3 DNA sequence: TGCGCCAGCAGCCTGACAGCTGAGCAGTTCTTC.

The gene calls are TRBV9 and TRBJ2-5, with TRBD1 identical over 7 bases. V was pared by 0 bases and J by 5 bases, with 4 bases of the junction left unmatched. Germline CDR1 reads SGDLS; CDR2 reads YYNGEE. The CDR3 covers 14 residues. CDR3 loop: CASSVATGVETQYF. Here the CDR3 DNA reads TGTGCCAGCAGCGTAGCTACAGGGGTGGAGACCCAGTACTTC.

This chain connects TRBV9 to TRBJ2-1; D gene unclear. Trimming removed 0 bases at V and 3 bases at J, with 10 bases between. CDR1 SGDLS and CDR2 YYNGEE come from the germline V gene. The CDR3 runs 15 residues. The CDR3 sequence: CASSVAYGSYNEQFF. The CDR3 DNA sequence: TGTGCCAGCAGCGTAGCATACGGTAGCTACAATGAGCAGTTCTTC.

V is TRBV30 and J is TRBJ1-4; 8 bases are a match to TRBD1. The CDR3 is 15 amino acids. Germline lookup yields CDR1 GTSNPN and CDR2 SVGIG (reference sequence). V lost 3 bases, J lost 5 bases, and 8 bases stayed unmatched. In nucleotides, the CDR3 is TGTGCCTGGAGCGATGGGACAGGCCTCAATGAAAAACTGTTTTTT. Its translation: CAWSDGTGLNEKLFF.